This is a list of T cell receptor beta chains from one sample in a study of shared clonotypes between healthy human individuals. The repertoire was sequenced with immunoSEQ multiplex PCR; TCRdb's copy has only in-frame clones and lacks some. The table lists over a million clones, 75% to 85% of them singletons. The specimen sequenced was memory CD4+ T cells from PBMCs. These receptors were taken from a man aged 18 to 30 in good health. Some clones in this sample may be carry-over from other donors' samples. Both conserved end residues are part of each CDR3. Fields, in order: D gene, V gene, clone size, J gene, CDR3 protein, CDR3 DNA. A D gene is named only where the DNA matches it firmly. Size values are once, few and many counts, or a class for expanded clones, and some rows have none.

d_call: NA
v_call: TRBV5-1
clone_size: NA
j_call: TRBJ2-5
cdr3_aa: CASSLVSGGETQYF
cdr3_nt: TGCGCCAGCAGCTTGGTATCAGGGGGGGAGACCCAGTACTTC

d_call: TRBD1
v_call: TRBV28
clone_size: NA
j_call: TRBJ1-2
cdr3_aa: CASSLMRGQGANYGYTF
cdr3_nt: TGTGCCAGCAGTTTAATGAGGGGACAGGGGGCTAACTATGGCTACACCTTC

d_call: NA
v_call: TRBV10-3
clone_size: NA
j_call: TRBJ2-7
cdr3_aa: CAISALVGGDEQYF
cdr3_nt: TGTGCCATCAGTGCCCTGGTGGGCGGAGACGAGCAGTACTTC

d_call: NA
v_call: TRBV5-4
clone_size: NA
j_call: TRBJ2-2
cdr3_aa: CASSLAGGQNTGELFF
cdr3_nt: TGTGCCAGCAGCTTGGCAGGGGGGCAGAACACCGGGGAGCTGTTCTTT

d_call: TRBD1
v_call: TRBV28
clone_size: NA
j_call: TRBJ1-2
cdr3_aa: CASSLSGGSYGYTF
cdr3_nt: TGTGCCAGCAGTTTATCAGGGGGCAGCTATGGCTACACCTTC

d_call: NA
v_call: TRBV19
clone_size: NA
j_call: TRBJ1-2
cdr3_aa: CASSRDMEYTNYGYTF
cdr3_nt: TGTGCCAGTAGCAGGGATATGGAGTATACTAACTATGGCTACACCTTC

d_call: NA
v_call: TRBV29-1
clone_size: many
j_call: TRBJ1-1
cdr3_aa: CSADGSFLNTEAFF
cdr3_nt: TGCAGCGCCGACGGCTCCTTTCTGAACACTGAAGCTTTCTTT

d_call: TRBD2
v_call: TRBV7-2
clone_size: NA
j_call: TRBJ2-7
cdr3_aa: CASSRTSGGSYEQYF
cdr3_nt: TGTGCCAGCAGCCGGACTAGCGGGGGTTCCTACGAGCAGTACTTC

d_call: NA
v_call: TRBV19
clone_size: NA
j_call: TRBJ1-2
cdr3_aa: CASTQDSYGYTF
cdr3_nt: TGTGCCAGTACCCAAGACAGCTATGGCTACACCTTC

d_call: NA
v_call: TRBV9
clone_size: few
j_call: TRBJ1-2
cdr3_aa: CASSVDTNYGYTF
cdr3_nt: TGTGCCAGCAGCGTGGACACTAACTATGGCTACACCTTC

d_call: TRBD1
v_call: TRBV7-9
clone_size: NA
j_call: TRBJ1-2
cdr3_aa: CASSPEAGTAYGYTF
cdr3_nt: TGTGCCAGCAGCCCAGAGGCCGGGACAGCTTATGGCTACACCTTC

d_call: NA
v_call: TRBV19
clone_size: NA
j_call: TRBJ1-3
cdr3_aa: CASKEQRSSGNTIYF
cdr3_nt: TGTGCCAGTAAGGAACAGAGAAGCTCTGGAAACACCATATATTTT

d_call: NA
v_call: TRBV9
clone_size: NA
j_call: TRBJ1-2
cdr3_aa: CASSVLGGGYDGYTF
cdr3_nt: TGTGCCAGCAGCGTACTGGGAGGGGGATATGATGGCTACACCTTC

d_call: NA
v_call: TRBV5-1
clone_size: NA
j_call: TRBJ1-1
cdr3_aa: CASSREGGRGSTEAFF
cdr3_nt: TGCGCCAGCAGCCGGGAGGGCGGCAGGGGTTCCACTGAAGCTTTCTTT

d_call: NA
v_call: TRBV4-3
clone_size: NA
j_call: TRBJ2-3
cdr3_aa: CASSQDRGKGAQYF
cdr3_nt: TGCGCCAGCAGCCAAGATCGGGGGAAAGGGGCGCAGTATTTT

d_call: TRBD1
v_call: TRBV5-1
clone_size: NA
j_call: TRBJ2-5
cdr3_aa: CASGPQGAGETQYF
cdr3_nt: TGCGCCAGCGGCCCACAGGGGGCAGGGGAGACCCAGTACTTC

d_call: NA
v_call: TRBV28
clone_size: NA
j_call: TRBJ2-2
cdr3_aa: CASSLPLTYRELFF
cdr3_nt: TGTGCCAGCAGTTTACCCCTGACTTATCGGGAGCTGTTTTTT

d_call: TRBD2
v_call: TRBV5-4
clone_size: once
j_call: TRBJ2-3
cdr3_aa: CASSSGLAGEDTQYF
cdr3_nt: TGTGCCAGCAGCTCAGGACTAGCGGGAGAGGATACGCAGTATTTT

d_call: TRBD2
v_call: TRBV7-6
clone_size: NA
j_call: TRBJ2-3
cdr3_aa: CASSPLLAGRSTDTQYF
cdr3_nt: TGTGCCAGCAGCCCGTTACTAGCGGGGAGGTCTACAGATACGCAGTATTTT

d_call: NA
v_call: TRBV9
clone_size: NA
j_call: TRBJ1-2
cdr3_aa: CASSPHSYGYTF
cdr3_nt: TGTGCCAGCAGCCCCCACAGCTATGGCTACACCTTC

d_call: TRBD1
v_call: TRBV10-2
clone_size: NA
j_call: TRBJ2-5
cdr3_aa: CASTGGQGRPQETQYF
cdr3_nt: TGCGCCAGCACCGGAGGACAGGGGCGACCTCAAGAGACCCAGTACTTC

d_call: NA
v_call: TRBV6-5
clone_size: NA
j_call: TRBJ1-4
cdr3_aa: CASSRDSATNEKLFF
cdr3_nt: TGTGCCAGCAGTCGCGACAGTGCAACTAATGAAAAACTGTTTTTT

d_call: NA
v_call: TRBV4-1
clone_size: NA
j_call: TRBJ2-3
cdr3_aa: CASSQHGTSTDTQYF
cdr3_nt: TGCGCCAGCAGCCAACACGGGACCAGCACAGATACGCAGTATTTT

d_call: NA
v_call: TRBV6-5
clone_size: NA
j_call: TRBJ2-6
cdr3_aa: CASSYSSGANVLTF
cdr3_nt: TGTGCCAGCAGTTACAGCTCTGGGGCCAACGTCCTGACTTTC

d_call: NA
v_call: TRBV5-1
clone_size: NA
j_call: TRBJ2-3
cdr3_aa: CASSLIITDTQYF
cdr3_nt: TGCGCCAGCAGCTTAATAATCACAGATACGCAGTATTTT

d_call: TRBD2
v_call: TRBV4-3
clone_size: NA
j_call: TRBJ2-2
cdr3_aa: CASSQEGTGGRGVTGELFF
cdr3_nt: TGCGCCAGCAGCCAAGAAGGGACCGGCGGGAGGGGGGTGACCGGGGAGCTGTTTTTT

d_call: NA
v_call: TRBV7-9
clone_size: NA
j_call: TRBJ2-2
cdr3_aa: CASTNRVANTGELFF
cdr3_nt: TGTGCCAGCACCAACCGGGTAGCGAACACCGGGGAGCTGTTTTTT

d_call: TRBD1
v_call: TRBV28
clone_size: NA
j_call: TRBJ2-1
cdr3_aa: CASSQPGQGAVEQFF
cdr3_nt: TGTGCCAGCAGTCAGCCGGGACAGGGGGCGGTTGAGCAGTTCTTC

d_call: NA
v_call: TRBV7-2
clone_size: NA
j_call: TRBJ2-2
cdr3_aa: CASSLGSGTNTGELFF
cdr3_nt: TGTGCCAGCAGCTTAGGATCGGGGACGAACACCGGGGAGCTGTTTTTT

d_call: NA
v_call: TRBV28
clone_size: NA
j_call: TRBJ1-1
cdr3_aa: CASSFEGSSLNTEAFF
cdr3_nt: TGTGCCAGCAGTTTTGAGGGGTCGAGCTTGAACACTGAAGCTTTCTTT

d_call: TRBD2
v_call: TRBV5-1
clone_size: NA
j_call: TRBJ2-1
cdr3_aa: CASSLSGLASGFYNEQFF
cdr3_nt: TGCGCCAGCAGCTTGTCGGGACTAGCAAGTGGGTTTTACAATGAGCAGTTCTTC

d_call: NA
v_call: TRBV5-8
clone_size: once
j_call: TRBJ1-5
cdr3_aa: CASSFGHLNQPQHF
cdr3_nt: TGTGCCAGCAGCTTTGGACACCTCAATCAGCCCCAGCATTTT

d_call: NA
v_call: TRBV28
clone_size: many
j_call: TRBJ1-5
cdr3_aa: CASRTGSGPGQPQHF
cdr3_nt: TGTGCCAGCAGGACCGGGAGTGGGCCAGGTCAGCCCCAGCATTTT

d_call: NA
v_call: TRBV7-9
clone_size: NA
j_call: TRBJ1-4
cdr3_aa: CASSPGEKLFF
cdr3_nt: TGTGCCAGCAGCCCCGGTGAAAAACTGTTTTTT

d_call: NA
v_call: TRBV5-6
clone_size: once
j_call: TRBJ2-7
cdr3_aa: CASSLYSYEQYF
cdr3_nt: TGTGCCAGCAGCCTTTACTCCTACGAGCAGTACTTC

d_call: TRBD1
v_call: TRBV6-1
clone_size: NA
j_call: TRBJ1-1
cdr3_aa: CASSSTSGGTEAFF
cdr3_nt: TGTGCCAGCAGTTCCACCTCAGGGGGCACTGAAGCTTTCTTT

d_call: TRBD1
v_call: TRBV10-3
clone_size: NA
j_call: TRBJ2-7
cdr3_aa: CATRDGTAFSYEQYF
cdr3_nt: TGTGCCACCCGGGACGGGACAGCCTTCTCCTACGAGCAGTACTTC

d_call: NA
v_call: TRBV5-1
clone_size: NA
j_call: TRBJ2-1
cdr3_aa: CASSPLGTPYNEQFF
cdr3_nt: TGCGCCAGCAGCCCACTAGGGACACCCTACAATGAGCAGTTCTTC

d_call: NA
v_call: TRBV18
clone_size: many
j_call: TRBJ2-1
cdr3_aa: CASSPQTPRGNEQFF
cdr3_nt: TGTGCCAGCTCACCACAGACACCGCGGGGAAATGAGCAGTTCTTC

d_call: NA
v_call: TRBV6-5
clone_size: NA
j_call: TRBJ2-1
cdr3_aa: CASLGRLPAQWFF
cdr3_nt: TGTGCCAGCCTAGGCCGCTTGCCGGCTCAGTGGTTCTTC

d_call: NA
v_call: TRBV5-1
clone_size: NA
j_call: TRBJ2-7
cdr3_aa: CASSQGPPTTQLQYF
cdr3_nt: TGCGCCAGCAGCCAAGGCCCCCCCACGACGCAACTCCAGTACTTC

d_call: NA
v_call: TRBV30
clone_size: NA
j_call: TRBJ1-6
cdr3_aa: CAYSTGHNSPLHF
cdr3_nt: TGTGCCTACAGCACAGGACACAATTCACCCCTCCACTTT

d_call: NA
v_call: TRBV7-2
clone_size: NA
j_call: TRBJ1-1
cdr3_aa: CASSTGHPGVGEAFF
cdr3_nt: TGTGCCAGCAGCACAGGACACCCTGGGGTAGGTGAAGCTTTCTTT

d_call: NA
v_call: TRBV2
clone_size: NA
j_call: TRBJ2-3
cdr3_aa: CATKPIINTDTQYF
cdr3_nt: TGTGCCACCAAACCCATCATAAACACAGATACGCAGTATTTT

d_call: NA
v_call: TRBV7-9
clone_size: NA
j_call: TRBJ1-1
cdr3_aa: CASSLARSAGGTEAFF
cdr3_nt: TGTGCCAGCAGCTTAGCACGGTCGGCGGGAGGGACTGAAGCTTTCTTT

d_call: TRBD1
v_call: TRBV5-1
clone_size: NA
j_call: TRBJ2-5
cdr3_aa: CASSPGTVEETQYF
cdr3_nt: TGCGCCAGCAGCCCAGGGACAGTTGAAGAGACCCAGTACTTC

d_call: TRBD2
v_call: TRBV5-1
clone_size: NA
j_call: TRBJ2-5
cdr3_aa: CASSLGGSGAKETQYF
cdr3_nt: TGCGCCAGCAGCTTGGGAGGTAGCGGGGCGAAAGAGACCCAGTACTTC

d_call: TRBD1
v_call: TRBV5-1
clone_size: NA
j_call: TRBJ2-7
cdr3_aa: CASSLAGTGTRNEQYF
cdr3_nt: TGCGCCAGCAGCTTGGCCGGGACAGGGACGAGAAACGAGCAGTACTTC

d_call: TRBD1
v_call: TRBV28
clone_size: NA
j_call: TRBJ1-5
cdr3_aa: CASRRQGGGNQPQHF
cdr3_nt: TGTGCCAGCAGAAGACAGGGGGGGGGAAATCAGCCCCAGCATTTT

d_call: NA
v_call: TRBV27
clone_size: NA
j_call: TRBJ2-7
cdr3_aa: CASSDRDLTYEQYF
cdr3_nt: TGTGCCAGCAGTGACCGGGACTTGACCTACGAGCAGTACTTC

d_call: NA
v_call: TRBV5-6
clone_size: NA
j_call: TRBJ2-4
cdr3_aa: CASSFLREVIQYF
cdr3_nt: TGTGCCAGCAGCTTCCTCAGGGAAGTCATTCAGTACTTC